This TCR beta chain was recovered during a study of blood T cell repertoires in COVID-19. Study as a whole: There were acute and convalescent COVID-19 samples, and they came from the United States, Italy and Spain.

Germline V gives CDR1 SGHTA, CDR2 FQGNSA. J gave up 9 bases and V 0 bases, and 1 base lay outside the gene matches. CDR3 size: 12 residues. The protocol was immunoSEQ multiplex PCR, while the TCRdb copy is restricted to in-frame clones and leaves out a portion. The sample carries 96,000 or so clones, 85% to 95% recorded once. The TCR was taken from a man in his 60s with acute or convalescent COVID-19. The chain has TRBV7-2 and TRBJ2-5; 7 bases map to TRBD2. The specimen sequenced was peripheral blood. DNA for the CDR3: TGTGCCAGCAGCTTAGCAGGGAGGGCCCAGTACTTC. Translating it yields CASSLAGRAQYF. Full variable domain (remainder filled in from reference TRBV7-2 and TRBJ2-5): GAGVSQSPSNKVTEKGKDVELRCDPISGHTALYWYRQSLGQGLEFLIYFQGNSAPDKSGLPSDRFSAERTGGSVSTLTIQRTQQEDSAVYLCASSLAGRAQYFGPGTRLLVL.